This TCR beta chain is from a study of blood T cells in healthy people across ages. Overall study: The template switching approach captured approximately one barcoded beta molecule for every two T cells.

Losses at the gene ends were 5 bases for V and 2 bases for J; bases not matched to a gene: 8. This CDR3 contains 15 residues. Germline V CDR1 and CDR2: MDHEN, SYDVKM. It was with a sample-barcoded 5' primer and a J-beta primer mix that a second PCR of roughly 7 to 11 cycles was run. Each cDNA molecule was tagged by a template-switch adaptor with 12 random nucleotides. TCRdb reanalysed the 5' RACE reads using MiXCR and keeps one entry per CDR3 protein. Here the sample spans 800,000 to 950,000 distinct CDR3 sequences, under 35% being singletons. A word on this clonotype: The antigen remains undetermined.

Broader study findings: Unsorted PBMCs prevented conclusive naive versus antigen-experienced comparison.

The same data also contributed to another study, on T cells of mothers and their children. This second study says: Sequencing got over 10 million TCR beta CDR3 reads from each mother and approximately 3 million from each child.

The clonotype comes from a woman in her thirties or forties in good health. The J gene is TRBJ2-7, the V gene TRBV28, with TRBD1 identical over 8 bases. Sequenced input: blood. CDR3 nucleotides: TGTGCCAGCAGTCAACCTGGACAGGGACCCTACGAGCAGTACTTC. Translating gives CASSQPGQGPYEQYF.